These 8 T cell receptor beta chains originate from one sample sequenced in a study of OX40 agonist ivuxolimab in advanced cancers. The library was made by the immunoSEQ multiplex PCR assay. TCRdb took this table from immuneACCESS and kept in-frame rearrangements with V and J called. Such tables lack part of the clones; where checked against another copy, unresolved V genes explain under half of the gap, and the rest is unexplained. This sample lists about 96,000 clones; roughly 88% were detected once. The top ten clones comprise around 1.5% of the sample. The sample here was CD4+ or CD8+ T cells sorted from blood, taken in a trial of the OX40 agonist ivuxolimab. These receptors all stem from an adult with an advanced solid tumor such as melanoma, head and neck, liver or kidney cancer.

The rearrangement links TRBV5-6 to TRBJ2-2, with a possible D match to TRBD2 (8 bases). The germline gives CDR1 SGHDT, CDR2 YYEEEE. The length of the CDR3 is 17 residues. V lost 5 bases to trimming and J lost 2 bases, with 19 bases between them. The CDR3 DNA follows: TGTGCCAGCAGTCAGGGGGGGACTAGAGTAAACACCGGGGAGCTGTTTTTT. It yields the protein CASSQGGTRVNTGELFF.

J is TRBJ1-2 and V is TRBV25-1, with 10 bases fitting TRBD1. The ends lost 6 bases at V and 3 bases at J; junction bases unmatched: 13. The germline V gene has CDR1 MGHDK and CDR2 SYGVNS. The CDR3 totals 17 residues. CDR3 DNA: TGTGCCAGCAGCAAAGCTGGTGACAGGGGGCAGTACTATGGCTACACCTTC. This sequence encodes CASSKAGDRGQYYGYTF.

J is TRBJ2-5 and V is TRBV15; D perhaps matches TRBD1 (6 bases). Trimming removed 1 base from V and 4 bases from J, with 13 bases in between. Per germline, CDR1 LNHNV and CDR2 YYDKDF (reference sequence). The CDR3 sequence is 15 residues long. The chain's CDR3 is CATSRVTGSPETQYF. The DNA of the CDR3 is TGTGCCACCAGCAGAGTAACAGGGTCGCCAGAGACCCAGTACTTC. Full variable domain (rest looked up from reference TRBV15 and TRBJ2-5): DAMVIQNPRYQVTQFGKPVTLSCSQTLNHNVMYWYQQKSSQAPKLLFHYYDKDFNNEADTPDNFQSRRPNTSFCFLDIRSPGLGDTAMYLCATSRVTGSPETQYFGPGTRLLVL.

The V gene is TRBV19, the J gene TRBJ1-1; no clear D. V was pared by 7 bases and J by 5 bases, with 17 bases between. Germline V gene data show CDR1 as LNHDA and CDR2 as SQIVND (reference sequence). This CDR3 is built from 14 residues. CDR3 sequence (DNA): TGTGCCAGTATGCCCCAGAGGGCCGGGACTGAAGCTTTCTTT. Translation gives CASMPQRAGTEAFF.

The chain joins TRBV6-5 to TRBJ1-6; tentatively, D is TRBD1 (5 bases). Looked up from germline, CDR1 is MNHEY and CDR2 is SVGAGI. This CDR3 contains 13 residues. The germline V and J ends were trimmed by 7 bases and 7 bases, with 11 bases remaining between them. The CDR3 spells CASNAGDNSPLHF. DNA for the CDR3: TGTGCCAGCAACGCTGGGGACAATTCACCCCTCCACTTT.

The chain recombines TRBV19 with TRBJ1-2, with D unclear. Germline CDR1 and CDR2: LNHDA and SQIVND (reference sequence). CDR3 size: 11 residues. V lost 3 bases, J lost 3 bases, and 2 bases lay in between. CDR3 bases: TGTGCCAGTAGTATTGACTATGGCTACACCTTC. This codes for CASSIDYGYTF.

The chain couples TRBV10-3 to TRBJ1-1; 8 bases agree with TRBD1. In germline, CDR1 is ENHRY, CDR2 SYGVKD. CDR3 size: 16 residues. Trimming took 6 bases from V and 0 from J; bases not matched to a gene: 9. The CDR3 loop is CAIRRDRGDMNTEAFF. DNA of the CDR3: TGTGCCATCAGAAGAGACAGGGGAGATATGAACACTGAAGCTTTCTTT.

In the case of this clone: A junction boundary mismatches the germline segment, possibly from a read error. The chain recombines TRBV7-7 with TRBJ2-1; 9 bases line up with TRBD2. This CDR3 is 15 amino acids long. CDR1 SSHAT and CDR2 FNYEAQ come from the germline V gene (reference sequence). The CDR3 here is CASSRGLARYNEQFF. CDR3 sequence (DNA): TGTGCTAGCAGCCGCGGACTAGCGAGGTACAATGAGCAGTTCTTC.